These T cell receptor beta chains were read from a single sample in a study of blood T cell repertoires in COVID-19. Sequencing was performed with immunoSEQ multiplex PCR; in TCRdb, only in-frame clones are kept and a portion is missing. The sample lists about 120,000 clones; roughly 70% were seen once. The sequencing input was peripheral blood. The receptors stem from a human donor with acute or convalescent COVID-19. The donor label of this sample is uncertain. The CDR3 runs from the conserved cysteine through the conserved F or W. Each record gives: clone size, J gene, D gene, V gene, CDR3 protein, CDR3 DNA. D genes are given only for firm matches. The size entry is marked missing in some rows and otherwise reads once, few, many or a size class.

abundance: .; j_gene: TRBJ1-3; d_gene: TRBD1; v_gene: TRBV12-5; CDR3aa: CASGLFGTGALSGNTIYF; CDR3nt: TGTGCTAGTGGTTTGTTCGGGACAGGGGCCCTCTCTGGAAACACCATATATTTT
abundance: .; j_gene: TRBJ1-2; d_gene: TRBD1; v_gene: TRBV18; CDR3aa: CASSRDRDSYGYTF; CDR3nt: TGTGCCAGCTCAAGGGACAGGGACAGCTATGGCTACACCTTC
abundance: .; j_gene: TRBJ1-5; d_gene: .; v_gene: TRBV5-1; CDR3aa: CASSLNRERVLNQPQHF; CDR3nt: TGCGCCAGCAGCCTGAACAGGGAAAGAGTGTTAAATCAGCCCCAGCATTTT
abundance: .; j_gene: TRBJ1-1; d_gene: TRBD1; v_gene: TRBV6-5; CDR3aa: CASSYQGQGNTEAFF; CDR3nt: TGTGCCAGCAGTTACCAAGGACAGGGGAACACTGAAGCTTTCTTT
abundance: .; j_gene: TRBJ1-4; d_gene: TRBD1; v_gene: TRBV7-9; CDR3aa: CASSMGQGKNEKLFF; CDR3nt: TGTGCCAGCAGCATGGGACAGGGGAAGAATGAAAAACTGTTTTTT
abundance: .; j_gene: TRBJ1-3; d_gene: TRBD1; v_gene: TRBV6-1; CDR3aa: CASSEALKAGTGFGNTIYF; CDR3nt: TGTGCCAGCAGTGAAGCGCTGAAGGCCGGGACAGGCTTTGGAAACACCATATATTTT
abundance: .; j_gene: TRBJ1-6; d_gene: TRBD1; v_gene: TRBV7-2; CDR3aa: CASSPQGALNSPLHF; CDR3nt: TGTGCCAGCAGCCCACAGGGGGCATTGAATTCACCCCTCCACTTT
abundance: many; j_gene: TRBJ2-1; d_gene: TRBD1; v_gene: TRBV18; CDR3aa: CASSPWAGGMSYNEQFF; CDR3nt: TGTGCCAGCTCACCATGGGCAGGGGGAATGTCCTACAATGAGCAGTTCTTC
abundance: few; j_gene: TRBJ1-3; d_gene: .; v_gene: TRBV30; CDR3aa: CAWEVNSGNTIYF; CDR3nt: TGTGCTTGGGAGGTGAACTCTGGAAACACCATATATTTT
abundance: few; j_gene: TRBJ1-2; d_gene: TRBD1; v_gene: TRBV20-1; CDR3aa: CSAIDRDRGRLNYGYTF; CDR3nt: TGCAGTGCTATTGACCGGGACAGGGGGCGATTAAACTATGGCTACACCTTC
abundance: .; j_gene: TRBJ2-4; d_gene: TRBD2; v_gene: TRBV30; CDR3aa: CAWSEQRGGSNIQYF; CDR3nt: TGTGCCTGGAGTGAGCAGCGGGGGGGCTCAAACATTCAGTACTTC
abundance: .; j_gene: TRBJ2-2; d_gene: TRBD1; v_gene: TRBV7-9; CDR3aa: CASSWRPGTGRAGELFF; CDR3nt: TGTGCCAGCAGCTGGAGACCCGGGACAGGGAGAGCCGGGGAGCTGTTTTTT
abundance: .; j_gene: TRBJ1-4; d_gene: .; v_gene: TRBV7-9; CDR3aa: CASSPSRAGVFGNEKLFF; CDR3nt: TGTGCCAGCAGCCCAAGCAGGGCAGGGGTTTTTGGTAATGAAAAACTGTTTTTT
abundance: .; j_gene: TRBJ2-4; d_gene: TRBD2; v_gene: TRBV9; CDR3aa: CASSASGTSLNIQYF; CDR3nt: TGTGCCAGCAGCGCCTCCGGGACTAGCCTAAACATTCAGTACTTC
abundance: .; j_gene: TRBJ2-2; d_gene: TRBD2; v_gene: TRBV7-2; CDR3aa: CASSFRTSGGGELFF; CDR3nt: TGTGCCAGCAGCTTTCGGACTAGCGGGGGAGGGGAGCTGTTTTTT
abundance: .; j_gene: TRBJ2-7; d_gene: TRBD1; v_gene: TRBV19; CDR3aa: CASSAGTGWFYEQYF; CDR3nt: TGTGCCAGTAGTGCCGGGACAGGCTGGTTCTACGAGCAGTACTTC
abundance: once; j_gene: TRBJ1-2; d_gene: .; v_gene: TRBV13; CDR3aa: CASSLRGDQNYGYTF; CDR3nt: TGTGCCAGCAGCCTTCGCGGGGACCAAAACTATGGCTACACCTTC
abundance: .; j_gene: TRBJ2-1; d_gene: TRBD1; v_gene: TRBV9; CDR3aa: CASSSRGQGGHEQFF; CDR3nt: TGTGCCAGCAGCTCCCGGGGACAGGGCGGGCATGAGCAGTTCTTC
abundance: .; j_gene: TRBJ2-2; d_gene: .; v_gene: TRBV2; CDR3aa: CASSVGGANTGELFF; CDR3nt: TGTGCCAGCAGTGTGGGCGGGGCGAACACCGGGGAGCTGTTTTTT
abundance: .; j_gene: TRBJ1-1; d_gene: TRBD1; v_gene: TRBV5-1; CDR3aa: CASSLGPLGQVNTEAFF; CDR3nt: TGCGCCAGCAGCTTGGGACCGTTGGGACAGGTGAACACTGAAGCTTTCTTT
abundance: .; j_gene: TRBJ1-1; d_gene: TRBD1; v_gene: TRBV19; CDR3aa: CASSIRQGLRMNTEAFF; CDR3nt: TGTGCCAGTAGTATTAGACAGGGGCTTCGGATGAACACTGAAGCTTTCTTT
abundance: few; j_gene: TRBJ1-3; d_gene: .; v_gene: TRBV5-8; CDR3aa: CASSLAWLSGNTIYF; CDR3nt: TGTGCCAGCAGCTTGGCGTGGCTCTCTGGAAACACCATATATTTT
abundance: few; j_gene: TRBJ1-4; d_gene: TRBD1; v_gene: TRBV6-5; CDR3aa: CASSYGRGSDEKLFF; CDR3nt: TGTGCCAGCAGTTACGGCAGGGGGAGTGATGAAAAACTGTTTTTT
abundance: .; j_gene: TRBJ1-2; d_gene: TRBD1; v_gene: TRBV7-8; CDR3aa: CASSPDRGYGYTF; CDR3nt: TGTGCCAGCAGCCCGGACAGGGGGTATGGCTACACCTTC
abundance: .; j_gene: TRBJ2-5; d_gene: TRBD2; v_gene: TRBV6-2/TRBV6-3; CDR3aa: CASSLLLAGEGETQYF; CDR3nt: TGTGCCAGCAGTTTACTACTAGCGGGGGAAGGAGAGACCCAGTACTTC
abundance: few; j_gene: TRBJ2-3; d_gene: TRBD2; v_gene: TRBV4-1; CDR3aa: CASSQDLGLAGGQDTQYF; CDR3nt: TGCGCCAGCAGCCAAGATCTTGGTCTGGCGGGGGGGCAAGATACGCAGTATTTT
abundance: .; j_gene: TRBJ1-1; d_gene: .; v_gene: TRBV10-2; CDR3aa: CASSEGGEHTEAFF; CDR3nt: TGCGCCAGCAGTGAGGGGGGGGAGCACACTGAAGCTTTCTTT
abundance: .; j_gene: TRBJ1-4; d_gene: .; v_gene: TRBV6-7; CDR3aa: CATVDRLYEKLFF; CDR3nt: TGTGCCACCGTTGACCGACTCTATGAAAAACTGTTTTTT
abundance: .; j_gene: TRBJ1-2; d_gene: .; v_gene: TRBV2; CDR3aa: CASSVSAGYGYTF; CDR3nt: TGTGCCAGCAGTGTATCGGCGGGCTATGGCTACACCTTC
abundance: .; j_gene: TRBJ2-3; d_gene: .; v_gene: TRBV11-2; CDR3aa: CASSLGAGAQYF; CDR3nt: TGTGCCAGCAGCTTAGGAGCCGGTGCGCAGTATTTT
abundance: .; j_gene: TRBJ1-3; d_gene: .; v_gene: TRBV18; CDR3aa: CASSPSRGSGNTIYF; CDR3nt: TGTGCCAGCTCACCATCGCGGGGTTCTGGAAACACCATATATTTT
abundance: .; j_gene: TRBJ1-2; d_gene: TRBD1; v_gene: TRBV18; CDR3aa: CASSPGQNPMYVGYTF; CDR3nt: TGTGCCAGCTCACCGGGACAGAACCCTATGTATGTCGGCTACACCTTC
abundance: .; j_gene: TRBJ1-3; d_gene: .; v_gene: TRBV7-2; CDR3aa: CASSYLLSSGNTIYF; CDR3nt: TGTGCCAGCAGCTATCTGCTGAGCTCTGGAAACACCATATATTTT
abundance: few; j_gene: TRBJ1-1; d_gene: .; v_gene: TRBV6-5; CDR3aa: CASSPGHSSDTEAFF; CDR3nt: TGTGCCAGCAGTCCGGGACACTCTTCAGACACTGAAGCTTTCTTT
abundance: .; j_gene: TRBJ1-2; d_gene: TRBD1; v_gene: TRBV12-3/TRBV12-4; CDR3aa: CASSPGGGYGYTF; CDR3nt: TGTGCCAGCAGTCCAGGGGGTGGATATGGCTACACCTTC
abundance: .; j_gene: TRBJ2-3; d_gene: .; v_gene: TRBV6-5; CDR3aa: CASRWGGPEDTQYF; CDR3nt: TGTGCCAGCAGATGGGGGGGGCCCGAAGATACGCAGTATTTT
abundance: .; j_gene: TRBJ1-3; d_gene: .; v_gene: TRBV5-5; CDR3aa: CASSFPGSPGNTIYF; CDR3nt: TGTGCCAGCAGCTTCCCGGGGAGCCCTGGAAACACCATATATTTT
abundance: .; j_gene: TRBJ2-7; d_gene: .; v_gene: TRBV25-1; CDR3aa: CASSELSYEQYF; CDR3nt: TGTGCCAGCAGTGAACTAAGCTACGAGCAGTACTTC
abundance: .; j_gene: TRBJ2-3; d_gene: TRBD1; v_gene: TRBV28; CDR3aa: CASSGIGQGRPDTQYF; CDR3nt: TGTGCCAGCAGCGGTATTGGACAGGGGCGCCCAGATACGCAGTATTTT
abundance: few; j_gene: TRBJ1-1; d_gene: .; v_gene: TRBV5-1; CDR3aa: CASSLGQNLNTEAFF; CDR3nt: TGCGCCAGCAGCTTGGGACAGAACTTGAACACTGAAGCTTTCTTT
abundance: medium-sized; j_gene: TRBJ1-2; d_gene: .; v_gene: TRBV24-1; CDR3aa: CATSEGSYGYTF; CDR3nt: TGTGCCACCAGTGAGGGCTCCTATGGCTACACCTTC
abundance: .; j_gene: TRBJ1-4; d_gene: TRBD1; v_gene: TRBV7-9; CDR3aa: CASSSGGVRTNEKLFF; CDR3nt: TGTGCCAGCAGCTCAGGGGGCGTAAGAACTAATGAAAAACTGTTTTTT
abundance: .; j_gene: TRBJ1-1; d_gene: TRBD1; v_gene: TRBV29-1; CDR3aa: CSARQGLNTEAFF; CDR3nt: TGCAGCGCCCGACAGGGCTTGAACACTGAAGCTTTCTTT
abundance: .; j_gene: TRBJ1-5; d_gene: .; v_gene: TRBV28; CDR3aa: CASRTQGTNNQPQHF; CDR3nt: TGTGCCAGCAGGACCCAGGGTACCAACAATCAGCCCCAGCATTTT
abundance: .; j_gene: TRBJ1-2; d_gene: .; v_gene: TRBV9; CDR3aa: CASSVDGQGRFYGYTF; CDR3nt: TGTGCCAGCAGCGTAGATGGGCAGGGGAGATTCTATGGCTACACCTTC
abundance: few; j_gene: TRBJ2-3; d_gene: .; v_gene: TRBV30; CDR3aa: CAWSRGGSADTQYF; CDR3nt: TGTGCCTGGAGTAGGGGGGGCAGCGCAGATACGCAGTATTTT
abundance: .; j_gene: TRBJ2-5; d_gene: TRBD2; v_gene: TRBV18; CDR3aa: CASSTLGLAEATQYF; CDR3nt: TGTGCCAGCTCAACGCTGGGACTAGCGGAGGCGACCCAGTACTTC
abundance: .; j_gene: TRBJ2-2; d_gene: .; v_gene: TRBV9; CDR3aa: CASSVRGTGELFF; CDR3nt: TGTGCCAGCAGCGTCCGCGGCACCGGGGAGCTGTTTTTT
abundance: .; j_gene: TRBJ2-5; d_gene: TRBD2; v_gene: TRBV24-1; CDR3aa: CATSGGGNQETQYF; CDR3nt: TGTGCCACCAGTGGGGGGGGGAACCAAGAGACCCAGTACTTC
abundance: many; j_gene: TRBJ2-4; d_gene: .; v_gene: TRBV5-6; CDR3aa: CASSLTGLIAKNIQYF; CDR3nt: TGTGCCAGCAGCTTGACAGGGTTAATAGCCAAAAACATTCAGTACTTC
abundance: few; j_gene: TRBJ2-7; d_gene: TRBD1; v_gene: TRBV9; CDR3aa: CASSGQGAGSYEQYF; CDR3nt: TGTGCCAGCAGCGGACAGGGGGCCGGCTCCTACGAGCAGTACTTC
abundance: .; j_gene: TRBJ1-1; d_gene: TRBD1; v_gene: TRBV24-1; CDR3aa: CATSEKTGGEGRNTEAFF; CDR3nt: TGTGCCACCAGTGAAAAAACAGGGGGGGAAGGAAGAAACACTGAAGCTTTCTTT